The following is a T cell receptor beta chain sequence with its context. Sequenced by immunoSEQ multiplex PCR; TCRdb stores in-frame clones only, minus some. The sample has more than 35,000 clones, 88% seen once. This sample was taken from a study of T cell changes during pregnancy in multiple sclerosis. Germline-derived CDR1 and CDR2 are MDHEN and SYDVKM. The ends were cut back, 7 bases at V and 3 bases at J, with 7 bases in the middle. The CDR3 is 12 residues long. The material was CD8+ T cells from peripheral blood mononuclear cells, obtained after pregnancy. This receptor was obtained from a female donor in good health, enrolled as a control in a pregnancy study. The chain carries TRBV28 and TRBJ2-1; D ambiguous. The CDR3 sequence is CASNSGYNEQFF. The DNA for the CDR3 is TGTGCCAGCAACTCGGGCTACAATGAGCAGTTCTTC.